These 24 T cell receptor beta chains came from one sample sequenced in a study of T cells after yellow fever vaccination. TCRdb independently ran MiXCR on the 5' RACE reads; one entry per CDR3 protein. Of about 300,000 distinct CDR3 sequences listed, approximately 4% are singletons. Sequencing was performed on PBMCs, taken 5 days after the yellow fever booster vaccination. Receptors originate from a man younger than 35 who received the YFV17D yellow fever vaccine.

This clonotype has at least ten counts. The chain uses TRBV6-1 and TRBJ2-5; TRBD1 aligns across 9 bases. The CDR3 covers 15 residues. CDR1 is MNHNS, CDR2 SASEGT, per germline. V trimming: 2 bases; J trimming: 4 bases; junction bases outside the gene matches: 5. This chain's CDR3 is CASSEPGTGLETQYF. In nucleotides, the CDR3 is TGTGCCAGCAGTGAACCCGGGACAGGGCTAGAGACCCAGTACTTC.

This clonotype was observed many times. The V call is TRBV12-3 or TRBV12-4, the J call TRBJ1-4; tentative D call: TRBD1 (6 bases). CDR3 length: 13 amino acids. V lost 6 bases and J 4 bases, leaving 9 bases between the germline ends. CDR3 protein: CASRWTDNEKLFF. Here the CDR3 DNA reads TGTGCCAGCAGGTGGACAGATAATGAAAAACTGTTTTTT.

This clonotype was picked up a small number of times. The chain links TRBV24-1 to TRBJ1-6; 9 positions match TRBD1. The V and J ends lost 5 bases and 0 bases, in that order; junction bases with no gene match: 10. CDR3 length: 19 residues. Germline V gene sequence: CDR1 KGHDR, CDR2 SFDVKD. The CDR3: CATSGQGTGLSSYNSPLHF. CDR3 bases: TGTGCCACCAGTGGCCAAGGGACAGGGCTAAGCTCCTATAATTCACCCCTCCACTTT.

There are many counts of this clonotype. The chain carries TRBV20-1 and TRBJ2-3; TRBD2 agrees at 8 bases. Germline trimming cut 1 base from V and 3 bases from J; bases unmatched to any gene: 3. Germline V gives CDR1 DFQATT, CDR2 SNEGSKA (reference sequence). The CDR3 is 14 residues long. The CDR3 sequence: CSARGTSQTDTQYF. For the CDR3, the DNA is TGCAGTGCTAGAGGGACTAGCCAGACAGATACGCAGTATTTT.

Written as DNA, the CDR3 is TGTGCCAGTAGTATCGGTCTGATCAGCGGAAGCTATGGCTACACCTTC. Translating gives CASSIGLISGSYGYTF. V usage is TRBV19 and J usage is TRBJ1-2; no firm D call. Germline V gene lookup returns CDR1 LNHDA and CDR2 SQIVND (reference sequence). This CDR3 region has 16 residues. Trimming took off 3 bases at V and 4 bases at J, with 18 bases between the two ends.

The genes are TRBV11-2 and TRBJ1-3; D gene ambiguous. V was pared by 7 bases and J by 0 bases, with 10 bases between. Germline V lookup: CDR1 SGHAT, CDR2 FQNNGV. The CDR3 runs 14 residues. CDR3 in amino acids: CASTPWDSGNTIYF. Here the CDR3 DNA reads TGTGCCAGCACCCCATGGGACTCTGGAAACACCATATATTTT.

This chain's CDR3 is CSVEVSGHEQYF. Written as DNA, the CDR3 is TGCAGCGTTGAAGTTTCAGGGCACGAGCAGTACTTC. The rearrangement uses TRBV29-1 and TRBJ2-7; a possible D gene is TRBD1 (5 bases). This CDR3 is 12 amino acids long. Trimming took off 1 base at V and 5 bases at J, with 9 bases between the two ends. Per the germline V gene, CDR1 is SQVTM and CDR2 is ANQGSEA.

This clonotype was seen ten or more times. The V and J genes are TRBV7-2 and TRBJ1-1, with 7 bases aligning to TRBD1. CDR3 length equals 13 residues. CDR1 and CDR2 from the germline V gene are SGHTA and FQGNSA. After removal of 5 bases from V and 1 base from J, the junction contained 1 base not matched to a gene. DNA for the CDR3: TGTGCCAGCAGCCGGACAGGGAACACTGAAGCTTTCTTT. It encodes CASSRTGNTEAFF.

The table lists this clonotype with many counts. The V gene is TRBV10-3, the J gene TRBJ2-1, with D tentatively TRBD2 (6 bases). CDR3 size: 15 residues. The V end lost 3 bases, the J end lost 5 bases, and 14 bases lay between the germline ends. Looked up from germline, CDR1 is ENHRY and CDR2 is SYGVKD. CDR3 sequence reads: CAISERLVEDNEQFF. The CDR3 DNA reads TGTGCCATCAGTGAAAGACTAGTTGAGGACAATGAGCAGTTCTTC.

This clonotype was counted at least ten times. This sequence joins TRBV6-2 or TRBV6-3 and TRBJ2-3, with D tentatively TRBD2 (6 bases). With 7 bases removed from V and 2 bases from J, the gap between germline ends came to 16 bases. The CDR3 length is 15 residues. Germline V gives CDR1 MNHEY, CDR2 SVGEGT. This chain's CDR3 is CASTRTTSPTDTQYF. Here the CDR3 DNA reads TGTGCCAGCACTCGGACTACATCACCCACAGATACGCAGTATTTT.

The chain is built from TRBV5-1 and TRBJ2-3; D unresolved. Trimming pared 3 bases from V and 0 bases from J, leaving 5 bases between. Germline CDR1 is SGHRS and CDR2 is YFSETQ. The CDR3 contains 13 residues. The CDR3 DNA sequence: TGCGCCAGCAGCTGGGCAAGCACAGATACGCAGTATTTT. Protein sequence: CASSWASTDTQYF.

At least ten counts were recorded for this clonotype. The rearrangement joins TRBV29-1 to TRBJ1-1, with D maybe TRBD1 (5 bases). The CDR3 spans 15 residues. Germline V CDR1 and CDR2: SQVTM, ANQGSEA. Trimming left V 6 bases short and J 0 bases short, with 17 bases between. DNA of the CDR3: TGCAGCGTCTCCTCAGGGTGGGGCATGAACACTGAAGCTTTCTTT. Translated: CSVSSGWGMNTEAFF.

This clonotype showed up just a few times. This chain connects TRBV24-1 to TRBJ2-7, with D hard to call. Germline V lookup: CDR1 KGHDR, CDR2 SFDVKD. With 9 bases removed from V and 9 bases from J, the gap between germline ends came to 14 bases. The CDR3 runs to 11 residues. As DNA, the CDR3 is TGTGCCACCGGGTCCAGTCTGGGGCAGTACGTC. Translating gives CATGSSLGQYV.

Only a few counts were recorded for this clonotype. The rearrangement uses TRBV15 and TRBJ2-6; D call uncertain. Trimming cost V 8 bases and J 0 bases, with 14 bases left between them. From germline, CDR1 is LNHNV and CDR2 YYDKDF (reference sequence). This CDR3 is built from 16 residues. CDR3: CATGRSPYSGANVLTF. CDR3 sequence (DNA): TGTGCCACCGGCCGGAGTCCCTACTCTGGGGCCAACGTCCTGACTTTC. The full variable domain, in which reference TRBV15 and TRBJ2-6 provide the parts outside the CDR3, is DAMVIQNPRYQVTQFGKPVTLSCSQTLNHNVMYWYQQKSSQAPKLLFHYYDKDFNNEADTPDNFQSRRPNTSFCFLDIRSPGLGDTAMYLCATGRSPYSGANVLTFGAGSRLTVL.

The genes are TRBV5-4 and TRBJ2-5; no firm D call. Germline assignment: CDR1 SGHNT and CDR2 YYREEE (reference sequence). CDR3 length equals 14 residues. Trimming shortened V by 5 bases and J by 0 bases, and 11 bases separated the two germline ends. The CDR3 spells CASRSNQNQETQYF. For the CDR3, the DNA is TGTGCCAGCAGGTCAAATCAGAACCAAGAGACCCAGTACTTC.

The J gene is TRBJ1-6, the V gene TRBV3-1; D is perhaps TRBD1 (5 bases). This CDR3 is built from 14 residues. V lost 2 bases and J 8 bases, leaving 10 bases between the germline ends. Germline-derived CDR1 and CDR2 are LGHDT and YNNKEL (reference sequence). This CDR3 reads CASSQFGGDSPLHF. CDR3 nucleotide sequence: TGTGCCAGCAGCCAATTCGGAGGGGATTCACCCCTCCACTTT.

This clonotype was counted many times. V and J are TRBV11-2 and TRBJ1-3; possible D gene TRBD1, 6 bases. CDR1 is SGHAT, CDR2 FQNNGV, per germline. The CDR3 extends over 14 amino acids. The V end lost 6 bases, the J end lost 3 bases, and 12 bases lay between the germline ends. The CDR3 sequence is CASSLTGRGNTIYF. For the CDR3, the DNA is TGTGCCAGCAGTCTTACAGGGCGTGGAAACACCATATATTTT.

The chain recombines TRBV7-2 with TRBJ1-5; D gene uncertain. Germline CDR1 SGHTA, CDR2 FQGNSA. V was cut by 3 bases and J by 7 bases, with 10 bases left in between. The CDR3 loop spans 13 amino acids. As DNA, the CDR3 is TGTGCCAGCAGCTTTGAGGGAGGGCAGCCCCAGCATTTT. This translates into CASSFEGGQPQHF. The variable domain in full, with the rest retrieved from reference TRBV7-2 and TRBJ1-5, is GAGVSQSPSNKVTEKGKDVELRCDPISGHTALYWYRQSLGQGLEFLIYFQGNSAPDKSGLPSDRFSAERTGGSVSTLTIQRTQQEDSAVYLCASSFEGGQPQHFGDGTRLSIL.

This clonotype was picked up many times. This chain joins TRBV5-6 and TRBJ1-1, with D perhaps matching TRBD1 (5 bases). Between the trimmed V and J ends, which lost 0 bases and 1 base, there was a span of 7 bases. This CDR3 region has 14 residues. Germline V gene sequence: CDR1 SGHDT, CDR2 YYEEEE. CDR3 coding DNA: TGTGCCAGCAGCTTGGAGGGGCGGAACACTGAAGCTTTCTTT. Encoded protein: CASSLEGRNTEAFF.

The table lists this clonotype with a few counts. The chain is built from TRBV12-3 or TRBV12-4 and TRBJ1-1; D may be TRBD1 (5 bases). The CDR3 extends over 19 amino acids. Trimming cost V 0 bases and J 0 bases, with 20 bases left between them. The CDR3 DNA sequence: TGTGCCAGCAGTTTAGCCTCTCGGGGACCGGAGGGAGTGAACACTGAAGCTTTCTTT. The encoded protein is CASSLASRGPEGVNTEAFF.

This chain connects TRBV6-2 or TRBV6-3 to TRBJ2-1; D remains ambiguous. The CDR3 is 13 amino acids. Germline V gene lookup returns CDR1 MNHEY and CDR2 SVGEGT. V was clipped by 2 bases and J by 10 bases, with 12 bases between them. The DNA for the CDR3 is TGTGCCAGCAGTTACGAAAGTGGGCTGGAGCAGTTCTTC. The encoded protein is CASSYESGLEQFF.

This clonotype has at least ten counts. The chain joins TRBV20-1 to TRBJ1-5, with D unresolved. This CDR3 has 19 residues. From germline, CDR1 is DFQATT and CDR2 SNEGSKA (reference sequence). Trimming pared 3 bases from V and 0 bases from J, leaving 24 bases between. CDR3 DNA sequence: TGCAGTGCTAGGGTACCGGGCCATTATTTCGGGTATAGCAATCAGCCCCAGCATTTT. It encodes CSARVPGHYFGYSNQPQHF.

The V and J genes are TRBV20-1 and TRBJ2-1, with TRBD1 identical over 8 bases. V gave up 3 bases and J gave up 6 bases; unmatched junction bases: 4. The CDR3 sequence is 13 residues long. Germline CDR1 reads DFQATT; CDR2 reads SNEGSKA (reference sequence). The CDR3 nucleotides read TGCAGTGCTAGGGGACAGGTCCTCAATGAGCAGTTCTTC. Translating it yields CSARGQVLNEQFF.

This clonotype has only a few counts. V usage is TRBV12-3 or TRBV12-4 and J usage is TRBJ2-5, with D unresolved. This CDR3 is 13 amino acids long. Trimming stripped 6 bases from V and 3 bases from J, with 11 bases between. As DNA, the CDR3 is TGTGCCAGCAGCGATCAGAACGAAGAGACCCAGTACTTC. This encodes CASSDQNEETQYF.